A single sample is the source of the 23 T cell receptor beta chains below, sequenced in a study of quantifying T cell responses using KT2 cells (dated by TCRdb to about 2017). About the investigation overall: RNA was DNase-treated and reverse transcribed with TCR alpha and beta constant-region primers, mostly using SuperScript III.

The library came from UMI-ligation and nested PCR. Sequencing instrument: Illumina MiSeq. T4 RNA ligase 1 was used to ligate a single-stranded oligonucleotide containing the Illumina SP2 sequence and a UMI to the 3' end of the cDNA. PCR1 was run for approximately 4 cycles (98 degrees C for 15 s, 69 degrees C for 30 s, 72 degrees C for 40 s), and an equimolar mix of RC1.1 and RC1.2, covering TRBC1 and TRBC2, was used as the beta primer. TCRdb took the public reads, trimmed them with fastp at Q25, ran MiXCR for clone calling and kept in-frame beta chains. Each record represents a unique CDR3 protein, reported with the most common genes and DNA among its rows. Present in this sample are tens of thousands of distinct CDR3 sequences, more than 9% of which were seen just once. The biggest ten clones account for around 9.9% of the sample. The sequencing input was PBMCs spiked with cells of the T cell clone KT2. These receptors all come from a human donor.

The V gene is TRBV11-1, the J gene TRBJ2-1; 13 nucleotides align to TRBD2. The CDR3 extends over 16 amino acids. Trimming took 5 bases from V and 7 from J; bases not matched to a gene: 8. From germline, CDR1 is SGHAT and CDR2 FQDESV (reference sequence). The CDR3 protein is CASSPRLAGGRNEQFF. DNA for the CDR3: TGTGCCAGCAGCCCGAGACTAGCGGGGGGTAGGAATGAGCAGTTCTTC.

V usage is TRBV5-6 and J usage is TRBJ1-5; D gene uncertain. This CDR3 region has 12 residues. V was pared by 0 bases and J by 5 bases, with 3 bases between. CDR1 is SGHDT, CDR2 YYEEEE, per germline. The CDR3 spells CASSLADQPQHF. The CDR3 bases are TGTGCCAGCAGCTTGGCCGATCAGCCCCAGCATTTT. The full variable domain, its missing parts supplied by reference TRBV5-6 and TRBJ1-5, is DAGVTQSPTHLIKTRGQQVTLRCSPKSGHDTVSWYQQALGQGPQFIFQYYEEEERQRGNFPDRFSGHQFPNYSSELNVNALLLGDSALYLCASSLADQPQHFGDGTRLSIL.

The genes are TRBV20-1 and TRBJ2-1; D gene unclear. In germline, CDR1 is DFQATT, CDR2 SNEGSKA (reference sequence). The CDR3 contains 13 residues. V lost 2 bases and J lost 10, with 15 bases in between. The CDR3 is CSARSYRRGEQFF. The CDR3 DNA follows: TGCAGTGCTAGATCTTACCGCCGTGGCGAGCAGTTCTTC.

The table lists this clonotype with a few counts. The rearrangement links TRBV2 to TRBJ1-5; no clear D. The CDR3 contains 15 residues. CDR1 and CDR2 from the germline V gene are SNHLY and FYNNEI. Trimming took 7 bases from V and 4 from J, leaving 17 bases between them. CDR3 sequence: CASTLTDNDNQPQHF. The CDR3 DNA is TGTGCCAGCACTTTGACCGATAACGATAATCAGCCCCAGCATTTT.

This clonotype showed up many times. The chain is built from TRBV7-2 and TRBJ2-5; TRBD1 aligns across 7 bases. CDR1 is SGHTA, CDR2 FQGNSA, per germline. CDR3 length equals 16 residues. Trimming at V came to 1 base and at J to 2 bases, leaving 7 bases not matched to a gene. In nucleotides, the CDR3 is TGTGCCAGCAGCTTAGTTGGGACAGCTAAACAAGAGACCCAGTACTTC. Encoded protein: CASSLVGTAKQETQYF. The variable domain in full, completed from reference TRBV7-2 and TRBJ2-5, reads GAGVSQSPSNKVTEKGKDVELRCDPISGHTALYWYRQSLGQGLEFLIYFQGNSAPDKSGLPSDRFSAERTGGSVSTLTIQRTQQEDSAVYLCASSLVGTAKQETQYFGPGTRLLVL.

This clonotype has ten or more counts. In DNA form, the CDR3 reads TGTGCCAGCTCACCTCCCCGAACAGGGGTTTTTCGCACTGAAGCTTTCTTT. This translates into CASSPPRTGVFRTEAFF. The genes are TRBV18 and TRBJ1-1, with TRBD1 identical over 7 bases. CDR3 length: 17 residues. The germline V gene encodes CDR1 KGHSH and CDR2 LQKENI. The J segment lost 4 bases and the V segment lost 3 bases, leaving 14 bases of the junction unmatched.

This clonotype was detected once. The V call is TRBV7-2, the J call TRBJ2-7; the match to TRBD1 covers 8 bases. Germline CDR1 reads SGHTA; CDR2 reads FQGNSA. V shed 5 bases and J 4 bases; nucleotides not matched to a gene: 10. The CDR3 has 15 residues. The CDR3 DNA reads TGTGCCAGCAGCATACATACAGGGGGGAATTACGAGCAGTACTTC. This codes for CASSIHTGGNYEQYF.

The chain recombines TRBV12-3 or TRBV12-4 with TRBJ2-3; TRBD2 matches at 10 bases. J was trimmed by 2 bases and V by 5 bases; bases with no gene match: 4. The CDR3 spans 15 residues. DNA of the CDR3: TGTGCCAGCAGTCGGACTAGCGGATTCACAGATACGCAGTATTTT. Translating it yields CASSRTSGFTDTQYF.

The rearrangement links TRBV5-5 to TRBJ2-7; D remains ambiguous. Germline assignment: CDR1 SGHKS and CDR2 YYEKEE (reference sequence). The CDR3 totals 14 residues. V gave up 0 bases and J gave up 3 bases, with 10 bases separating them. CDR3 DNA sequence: TGTGCCAGCAGCTTGGCCAGGCTCGGCTACGAGCAGTACTTC. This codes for CASSLARLGYEQYF.

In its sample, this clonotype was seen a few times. CDR3: CASSYPGLHDQPQHF. The CDR3 region has the DNA TGTGCCAGCAGCTACCCCGGGCTGCATGATCAGCCCCAGCATTTT. The V call is TRBV6-6, the J call TRBJ1-5, with no clear D. The V end lost 6 bases, the J end lost 5 bases, and 17 bases lay between the germline ends. The CDR3 runs 15 residues. Germline values: CDR1 MNHNY, CDR2 SVGAGI (reference sequence).

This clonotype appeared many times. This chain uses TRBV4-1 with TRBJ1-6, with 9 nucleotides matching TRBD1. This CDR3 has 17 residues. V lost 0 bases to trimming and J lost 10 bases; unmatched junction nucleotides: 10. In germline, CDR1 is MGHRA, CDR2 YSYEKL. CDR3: CASSQDGTGTAVSPLHF. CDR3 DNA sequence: TGCGCCAGCAGCCAAGATGGGACAGGGACAGCAGTATCACCCCTCCACTTT.

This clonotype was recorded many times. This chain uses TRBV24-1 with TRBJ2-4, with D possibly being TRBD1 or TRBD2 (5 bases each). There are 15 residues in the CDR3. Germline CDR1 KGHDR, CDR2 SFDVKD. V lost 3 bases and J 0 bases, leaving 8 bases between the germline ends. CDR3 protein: CATSDPGTAKNIQYF. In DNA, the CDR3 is TGTGCCACCAGTGATCCCGGGACAGCCAAAAACATTCAGTACTTC.

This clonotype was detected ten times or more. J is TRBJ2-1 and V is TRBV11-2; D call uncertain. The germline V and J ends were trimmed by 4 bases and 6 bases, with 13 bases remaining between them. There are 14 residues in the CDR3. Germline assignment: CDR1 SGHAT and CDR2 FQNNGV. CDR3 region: CASSSDPLRNEQFF. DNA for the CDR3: TGTGCCAGCAGCTCCGACCCCTTACGCAATGAGCAGTTCTTC.

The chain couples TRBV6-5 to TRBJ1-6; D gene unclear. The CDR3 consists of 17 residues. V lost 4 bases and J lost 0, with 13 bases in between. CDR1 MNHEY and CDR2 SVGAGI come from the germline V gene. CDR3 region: CASSSSTSYSYNSPLHF. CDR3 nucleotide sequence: TGTGCCAGCAGTTCGTCTACCAGCTACTCCTATAATTCACCCCTCCACTTT.

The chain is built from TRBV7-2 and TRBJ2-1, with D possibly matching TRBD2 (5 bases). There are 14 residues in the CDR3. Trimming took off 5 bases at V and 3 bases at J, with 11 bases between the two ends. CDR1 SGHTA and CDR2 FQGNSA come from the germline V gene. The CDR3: CASSLSEDYNEQFF. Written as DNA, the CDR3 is TGTGCCAGCAGCCTCTCGGAGGACTACAATGAGCAGTTCTTC.

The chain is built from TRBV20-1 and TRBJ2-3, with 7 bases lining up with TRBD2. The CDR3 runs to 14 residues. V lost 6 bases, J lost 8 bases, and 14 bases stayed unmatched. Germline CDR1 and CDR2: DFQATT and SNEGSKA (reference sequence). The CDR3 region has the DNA TGCAGTGCCACAAGGGGAGCGGGGCTCATTACGCAGTATTTT. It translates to CSATRGAGLITQYF.

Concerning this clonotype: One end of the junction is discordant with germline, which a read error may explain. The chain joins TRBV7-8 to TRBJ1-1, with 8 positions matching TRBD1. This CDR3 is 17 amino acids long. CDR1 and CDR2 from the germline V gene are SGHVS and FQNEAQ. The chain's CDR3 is CVSSLRTGKAQGSEAFF. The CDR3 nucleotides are TGTGTCAGCAGCCTCAGGACAGGGAAGGCCCAAGGATCCGAAGCTTTCTTT.

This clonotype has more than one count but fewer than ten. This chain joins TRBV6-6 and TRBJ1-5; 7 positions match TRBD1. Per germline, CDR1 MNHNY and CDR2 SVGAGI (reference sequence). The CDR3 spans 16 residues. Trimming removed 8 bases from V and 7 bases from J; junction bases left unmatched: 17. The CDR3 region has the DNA TGTGCCAGCGAAATCGGCGCCAGGGGGTCTGGGCAGCCCCAGCATTTT. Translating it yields CASEIGARGSGQPQHF.

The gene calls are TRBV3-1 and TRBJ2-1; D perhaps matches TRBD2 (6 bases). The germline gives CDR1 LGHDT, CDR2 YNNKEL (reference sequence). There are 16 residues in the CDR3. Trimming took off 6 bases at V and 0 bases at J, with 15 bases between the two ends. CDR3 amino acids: CASSRDLDSSYNEQFF. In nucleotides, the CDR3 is TGTGCCAGCAGTCGGGACTTAGATAGCTCCTACAATGAGCAGTTCTTC.

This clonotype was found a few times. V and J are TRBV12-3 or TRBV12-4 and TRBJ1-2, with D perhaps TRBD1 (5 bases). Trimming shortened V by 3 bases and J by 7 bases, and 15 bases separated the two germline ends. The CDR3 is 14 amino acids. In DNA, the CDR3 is TGTGCCAGCAGTTTTGGGACTGACTCGCTTGGCTACACCTTC. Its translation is CASSFGTDSLGYTF.

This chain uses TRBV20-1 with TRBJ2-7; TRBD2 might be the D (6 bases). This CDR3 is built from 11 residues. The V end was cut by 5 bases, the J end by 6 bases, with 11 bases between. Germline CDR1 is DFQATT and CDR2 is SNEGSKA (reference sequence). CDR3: CSAARLGEQYF. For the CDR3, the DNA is TGCAGTGCTGCCCGACTAGGCGAGCAGTACTTC.

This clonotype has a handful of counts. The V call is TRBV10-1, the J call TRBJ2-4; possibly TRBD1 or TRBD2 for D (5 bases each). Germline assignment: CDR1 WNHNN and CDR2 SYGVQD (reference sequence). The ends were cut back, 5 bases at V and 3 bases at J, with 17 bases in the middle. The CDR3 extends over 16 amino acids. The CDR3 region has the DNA TGCGCCAGCAGTAGGGACCCCAACGCGGACAAAAACATTCAGTACTTC. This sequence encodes CASSRDPNADKNIQYF.

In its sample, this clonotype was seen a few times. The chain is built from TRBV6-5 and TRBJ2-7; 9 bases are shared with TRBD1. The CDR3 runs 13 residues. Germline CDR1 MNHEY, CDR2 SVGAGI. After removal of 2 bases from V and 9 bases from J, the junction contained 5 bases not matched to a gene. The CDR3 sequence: CASSYLQGAGQYF. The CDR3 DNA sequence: TGTGCCAGCAGTTACCTACAGGGGGCCGGGCAGTACTTC.